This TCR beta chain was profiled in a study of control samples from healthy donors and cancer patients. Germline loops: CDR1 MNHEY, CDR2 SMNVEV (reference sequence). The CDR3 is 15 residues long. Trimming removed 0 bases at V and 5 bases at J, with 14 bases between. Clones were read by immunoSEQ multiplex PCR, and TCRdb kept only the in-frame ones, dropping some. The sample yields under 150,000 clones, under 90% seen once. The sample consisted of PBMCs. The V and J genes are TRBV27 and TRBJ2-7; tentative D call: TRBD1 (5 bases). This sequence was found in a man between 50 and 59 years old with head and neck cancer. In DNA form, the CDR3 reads TGTGCCAGCAGTTTATCTAGGGGTTCAAGGGACGAGCAGTACTTC. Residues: CASSLSRGSRDEQYF.